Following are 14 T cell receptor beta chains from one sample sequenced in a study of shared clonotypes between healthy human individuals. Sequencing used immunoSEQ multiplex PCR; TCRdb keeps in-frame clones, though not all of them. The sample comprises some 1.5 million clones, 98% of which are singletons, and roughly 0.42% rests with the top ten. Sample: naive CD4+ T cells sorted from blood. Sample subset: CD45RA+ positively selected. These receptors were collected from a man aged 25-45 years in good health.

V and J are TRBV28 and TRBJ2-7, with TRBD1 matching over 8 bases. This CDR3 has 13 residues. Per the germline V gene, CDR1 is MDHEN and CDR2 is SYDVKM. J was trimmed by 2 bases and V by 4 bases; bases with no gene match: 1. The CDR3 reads CASSSTGAYEQYF. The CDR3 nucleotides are TGTGCCAGCAGTTCGACAGGGGCCTACGAGCAGTACTTC.

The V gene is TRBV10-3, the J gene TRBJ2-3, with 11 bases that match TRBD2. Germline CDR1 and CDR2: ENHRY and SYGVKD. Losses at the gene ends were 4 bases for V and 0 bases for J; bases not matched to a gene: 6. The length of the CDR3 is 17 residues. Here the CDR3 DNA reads TGTGCCATCAGTGGACTAGCGGGACCGTCTAGCACAGATACGCAGTATTTT. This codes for CAISGLAGPSSTDTQYF.

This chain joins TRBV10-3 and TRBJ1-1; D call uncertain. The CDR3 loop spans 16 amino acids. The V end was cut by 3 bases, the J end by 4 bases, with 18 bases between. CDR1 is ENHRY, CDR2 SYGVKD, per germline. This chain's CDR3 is CAISDLLTPDATEAFF. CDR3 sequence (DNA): TGTGCCATCAGTGATCTACTAACCCCAGACGCCACTGAAGCTTTCTTT.

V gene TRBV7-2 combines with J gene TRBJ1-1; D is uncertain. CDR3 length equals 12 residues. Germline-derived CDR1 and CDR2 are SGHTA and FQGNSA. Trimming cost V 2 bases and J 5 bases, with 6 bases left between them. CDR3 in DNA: TGTGCCAGCAGCTTATGGGGTACTGAAGCTTTCTTT. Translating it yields CASSLWGTEAFF. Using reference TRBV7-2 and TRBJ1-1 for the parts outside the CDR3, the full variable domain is GAGVSQSPSNKVTEKGKDVELRCDPISGHTALYWYRQSLGQGLEFLIYFQGNSAPDKSGLPSDRFSAERTGGSVSTLTIQRTQQEDSAVYLCASSLWGTEAFFGQGTRLTVV.

In nucleotides, the CDR3 is TGTGCCAGTAGTATACATCCAGGGGTTTCCTACGAGCAGTACTTC. Translation gives CASSIHPGVSYEQYF. This chain connects TRBV19 to TRBJ2-7; weak D call: TRBD1 (6 bases). The CDR3 length is 15 residues. The germline V gene encodes CDR1 LNHDA and CDR2 SQIVND (reference sequence). V gave up 2 bases and J gave up 1 base, with 12 bases separating them.

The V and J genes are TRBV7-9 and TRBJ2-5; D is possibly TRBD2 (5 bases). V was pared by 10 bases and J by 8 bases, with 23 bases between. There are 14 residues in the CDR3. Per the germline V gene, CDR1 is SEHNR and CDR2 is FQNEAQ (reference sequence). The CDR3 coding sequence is TGTGCCACAAGCGGTGAAAGCCACGGACGAACCCAGTACTTC. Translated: CATSGESHGRTQYF.

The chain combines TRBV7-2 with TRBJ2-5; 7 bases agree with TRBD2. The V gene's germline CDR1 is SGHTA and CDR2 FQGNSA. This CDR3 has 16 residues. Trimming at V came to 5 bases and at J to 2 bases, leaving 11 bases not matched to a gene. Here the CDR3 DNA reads TGTGCCAGCAGCCCGCACCAACTAGCGTTACAAGAGACCCAGTACTTC. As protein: CASSPHQLALQETQYF.

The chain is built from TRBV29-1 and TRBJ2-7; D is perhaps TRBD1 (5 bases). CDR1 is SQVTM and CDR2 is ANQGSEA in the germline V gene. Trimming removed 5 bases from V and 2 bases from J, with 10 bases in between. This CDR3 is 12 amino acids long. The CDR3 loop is CSVSQGPYEQYF. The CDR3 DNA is TGCAGCGTTTCTCAGGGTCCCTACGAGCAGTACTTC.

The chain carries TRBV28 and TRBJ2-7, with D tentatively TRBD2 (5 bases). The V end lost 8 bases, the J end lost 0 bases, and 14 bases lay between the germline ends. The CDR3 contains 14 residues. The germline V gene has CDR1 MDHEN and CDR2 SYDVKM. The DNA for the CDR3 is TGTGCCAGCGACCAATCCGGGGACTCCTACGAGCAGTACTTC. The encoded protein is CASDQSGDSYEQYF.

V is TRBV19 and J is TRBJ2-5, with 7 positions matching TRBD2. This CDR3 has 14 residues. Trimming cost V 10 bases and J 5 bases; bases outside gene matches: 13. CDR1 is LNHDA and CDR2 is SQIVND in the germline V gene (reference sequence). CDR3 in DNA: TGTGCCACTACCCGGACTAGTGAGTGGGAGACCCAGTACTTC. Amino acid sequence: CATTRTSEWETQYF. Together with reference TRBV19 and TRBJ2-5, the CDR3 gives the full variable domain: DGGITQSPKYLFRKEGQNVTLSCEQNLNHDAMYWYRQDPGQGLRLIYYSQIVNDFQKGDIAEGYSVSREKKESFPLTVTSAQKNPTAFYLCATTRTSEWETQYFGPGTRLLVL.

The DNA of the CDR3 is TGTGCCAGCAGTGAAGTACTGACGAACACCGGGGAGCTGTTTTTT. This codes for CASSEVLTNTGELFF. This sequence joins TRBV2 and TRBJ2-2; D not resolved. The CDR3 has 15 amino acids. The germline V gene encodes CDR1 SNHLY and CDR2 FYNNEI. Deletions cut 1 base from V and 0 bases from J, with 6 bases between. Drawing the rest from reference TRBV2 and TRBJ2-2, the complete variable domain is EPEVTQTPSHQVTQMGQEVILRCVPISNHLYFYWYRQILGQKVEFLVSFYNNEISEKSEIFDDQFSVERPDGSNFTLKIRSTKLEDSAMYFCASSEVLTNTGELFFGEGSRLTVL.

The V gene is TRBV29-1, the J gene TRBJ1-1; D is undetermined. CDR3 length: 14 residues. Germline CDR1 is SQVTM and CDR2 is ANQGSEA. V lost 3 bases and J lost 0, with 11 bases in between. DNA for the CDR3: TGCAGCGTTGAGAAACAGTTGATGAACACTGAAGCTTTCTTT. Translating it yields CSVEKQLMNTEAFF.

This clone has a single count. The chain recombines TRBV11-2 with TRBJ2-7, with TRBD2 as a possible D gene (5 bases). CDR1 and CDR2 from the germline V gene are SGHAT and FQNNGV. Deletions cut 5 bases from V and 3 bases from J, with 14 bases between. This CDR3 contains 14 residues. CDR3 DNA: TGTGCCAGCAGCCCCCAGCGGACTGACTACGAGCAGTACTTC. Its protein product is CASSPQRTDYEQYF.

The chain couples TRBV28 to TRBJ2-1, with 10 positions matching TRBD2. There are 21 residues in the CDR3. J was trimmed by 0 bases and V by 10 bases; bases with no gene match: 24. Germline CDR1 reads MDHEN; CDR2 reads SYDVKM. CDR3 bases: TGTGCCACCGAGAACTTAGCGGGAGGTTTTGGTAACGTCCTCTCCTACAATGAGCAGTTCTTC. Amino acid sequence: CATENLAGGFGNVLSYNEQFF.